Shown below are 28 T cell receptor beta chains from a single sample sequenced in a study of blood T cell repertoires in COVID-19. Clones were read by immunoSEQ multiplex PCR, and TCRdb kept only the in-frame ones, dropping some. The data show about 250,000 clones, 65% to 85% seen once. Sequenced material: peripheral blood. The receptors come from a person aged 65 to 79 with COVID-19, enrolled during active disease.

The chain has TRBV27 and TRBJ2-7; 10 nucleotides agree with TRBD2. The CDR3 spans 14 residues. V was pared by 6 bases and J by 3 bases, with 5 bases of the junction left unmatched. Per the germline V gene, CDR1 is MNHEY and CDR2 is SMNVEV (reference sequence). This CDR3 reads CASRIRLAGYEQYF. The DNA for the CDR3 is TGTGCCAGCAGAATTCGACTAGCGGGCTACGAGCAGTACTTC.

This chain uses TRBV24-1 with TRBJ2-7; 8 bases map to TRBD1. CDR3 length equals 12 residues. V lost 10 bases to trimming and J lost 8 bases; unmatched junction nucleotides: 9. The germline V gene has CDR1 KGHDR and CDR2 SFDVKD. In DNA form, the CDR3 reads TGTGCCACTAGGTCAGGGGGCGGGCAGCAGTACTTC. This gives the protein CATRSGGGQQYF.

This rearrangement joins TRBV5-6 to TRBJ2-1; TRBD2 aligns across 10 bases. There are 15 residues in the CDR3. With 4 bases clipped from V and 10 bases from J, the junction kept 11 bases outside the gene matches. From germline, CDR1 is SGHDT and CDR2 YYEEEE. CDR3 loop: CASSPTALAGWEQFF. CDR3 sequence (DNA): TGTGCCAGCAGCCCGACCGCACTAGCGGGATGGGAGCAGTTCTTC.

V usage is TRBV7-2 and J usage is TRBJ1-1; D is perhaps TRBD1 (6 bases). CDR3 length equals 14 residues. The V gene lost 0 bases and the J gene lost 6 bases, with 11 bases spanning the gap. Germline-derived CDR1 and CDR2 are SGHTA and FQGNSA. The CDR3 loop is CASSLAVGAAEAFF. The CDR3 region has the DNA TGTGCCAGCAGCTTAGCGGTGGGGGCCGCTGAAGCTTTCTTT.

This clone has only one observation. CDR3 protein: CASSYSGLSGNTIYF. CDR3 nucleotides: TGTGCCAGCAGTTACTCGGGCCTGTCTGGAAACACCATATATTTT. The chain employs TRBV6-5 and TRBJ1-3; no firm D call. Germline V lookup: CDR1 MNHEY, CDR2 SVGAGI. The CDR3 extends over 15 amino acids. Trimming took 0 bases from V and 1 from J, leaving 7 bases between them.

The chain joins TRBV9 to TRBJ1-3, with 9 bases matching TRBD1. The CDR3 is 16 amino acids. Per germline, CDR1 SGDLS and CDR2 YYNGEE. V shed 7 bases and J 1 base; nucleotides not matched to a gene: 9. This CDR3 is CASARQGDGSGNTIYF. CDR3 DNA sequence: TGTGCCAGCGCTAGACAGGGGGATGGATCTGGAAACACCATATATTTT.

The gene calls are TRBV18 and TRBJ2-1; 11 bases are a match to TRBD2. V trimming: 2 bases; J trimming: 4 bases; junction bases outside the gene matches: 10. The CDR3 length is 18 residues. Per the germline V gene, CDR1 is KGHSH and CDR2 is LQKENI. CDR3 DNA sequence: TGTGCCAGCTCACCAGGTCGTGTTCTAGCGGGGGGTTACAATGAGCAGTTCTTC. Its protein is CASSPGRVLAGGYNEQFF.

V usage is TRBV10-3 and J usage is TRBJ2-7, with D possibly TRBD2 on 6 matching bases. The CDR3 has 15 residues. The V end was cut by 6 bases, the J end by 0 bases, with 15 bases between. Germline CDR1 and CDR2: ENHRY and SYGVKD. The CDR3 DNA reads TGTGCCATCAGCGAACTAGCCTCTAGCTCCTACGAGCAGTACTTC. Translation: CAISELASSSYEQYF.

This sequence joins TRBV6-5 and TRBJ1-3; maybe TRBD1 (5 bases). CDR1 is MNHEY and CDR2 is SVGAGI in the germline V gene. V was pared by 2 bases and J by 3 bases, with 14 bases between. The CDR3 covers 16 residues. The CDR3 DNA reads TGTGCCAGCAGTTACCGCGGGGGAGGGGTTGGAAACACCATATATTTT. Protein product: CASSYRGGGVGNTIYF.

The rearrangement joins TRBV7-2 to TRBJ1-6; possible D gene TRBD1, 5 bases. The CDR3 loop spans 16 amino acids. The germline CDR1 and CDR2 sequences are SGHTA and FQGNSA. Trimming removed 3 bases at V and 6 bases at J, with 15 bases between. The CDR3 here is CASSLIFGQINSPLHF. The CDR3, as DNA: TGTGCCAGCAGCTTGATTTTTGGACAAATTAATTCACCCCTCCACTTT.

The chain combines TRBV28 with TRBJ1-1; the match to TRBD1 covers 7 bases. The germline V gene encodes CDR1 MDHEN and CDR2 SYDVKM. The J segment lost 1 base and the V segment lost 6 bases, leaving 5 bases of the junction unmatched. The CDR3 has 14 residues. The CDR3 spells CASRDRERNTEAFF. The DNA of the CDR3 is TGTGCCAGCAGAGACAGGGAGAGGAACACTGAAGCTTTCTTT.

The rearrangement joins TRBV11-2 to TRBJ2-3; TRBD2 aligns across 9 bases. Germline V CDR1 and CDR2: SGHAT, FQNNGV. The CDR3 is made up of 15 amino acids. V trimming: 5 bases; J trimming: 1 base; junction bases outside the gene matches: 4. The CDR3 DNA reads TGTGCCAGCAGCAACCAGCGGGGGGGCACAGATACGCAGTATTTT. This translates into CASSNQRGGTDTQYF.

J is TRBJ1-1 and V is TRBV6-2 or TRBV6-3; D may be TRBD1 (6 bases). The germline V gene has CDR1 MNHEY and CDR2 SVGEGT. V lost 5 bases and J lost 4, with 11 bases in between. The CDR3 is made up of 13 amino acids. The CDR3 DNA follows: TGTGCCAGCAGTGATACAGGGCTCACTGAAGCTTTCTTT. Protein: CASSDTGLTEAFF.

V usage is TRBV27 and J usage is TRBJ2-5; TRBD2 is a possible D gene (5 bases). V dropped 2 bases and J dropped 4 bases, with 11 bases sitting between them. This CDR3 has 14 amino acids. From germline, CDR1 is MNHEY and CDR2 SMNVEV (reference sequence). The CDR3 DNA sequence: TGTGCCAGCAGTTTAGGAGGACCCCCAGAGACCCAGTACTTC. Translated, it gives CASSLGGPPETQYF.

This clone was seen once. The chain links TRBV4-1 to TRBJ1-4; tentatively, D is TRBD1 (5 bases). CDR1 is MGHRA, CDR2 YSYEKL, per germline. This CDR3 contains 15 residues. V lost 1 base to trimming and J lost 7 bases, with 13 bases between them. CDR3 in DNA: TGCGCCAGCAGCCAAGCTGCTCAGGGAGGTGAAAAACTGTTTTTT. It specifies CASSQAAQGGEKLFF.

The chain is built from TRBV11-2 and TRBJ2-7; 12 bases are a match to TRBD2. Germline CDR1 and CDR2: SGHAT and FQNNGV. This CDR3 is 15 amino acids long. Germline trimming cut 1 base from V and 5 bases from J; bases unmatched to any gene: 3. In DNA form, the CDR3 reads TGTGCCAGCAGCTTAGTCTGGACTAGCGGGGACGAGCAGTACTTC. Encoded protein: CASSLVWTSGDEQYF.

The V and J genes are TRBV19 and TRBJ2-1; D might be TRBD2 (5 bases). The CDR3 has 16 residues. Germline CDR1 reads LNHDA; CDR2 reads SQIVND (reference sequence). V gave up 5 bases and J gave up 0 bases, with 14 bases separating them. CDR3 DNA: TGTGCCAGTAGTCAGGACTCGGGGAGCTCCTACAATGAGCAGTTCTTC. Translating gives CASSQDSGSSYNEQFF.

The chain has TRBV28 and TRBJ2-5; TRBD2 agrees at 7 bases. This CDR3 contains 16 residues. Germline assignment: CDR1 MDHEN and CDR2 SYDVKM. Trimming at V came to 2 bases and at J to 5 bases, leaving 11 bases not matched to a gene. In DNA, the CDR3 is TGTGCCAGCAGTTTACCCGGACCGGGGGGTCGGGAGACCCAGTACTTC. This translates into CASSLPGPGGRETQYF.

This clone was detected once. The same CDR3 also results from other DNA sequences found in this sample. V usage is TRBV7-2 and J usage is TRBJ2-3, with 10 positions matching TRBD2. In germline, CDR1 is SGHTA, CDR2 FQGNSA. There are 16 residues in the CDR3. With 5 bases clipped from V and 2 bases from J, the junction kept 7 bases outside the gene matches. The CDR3 DNA sequence: TGTGCCAGCAGCCCCCGGACTAGCGGTAACACAGATACGCAGTATTTT. The encoded protein is CASSPRTSGNTDTQYF.

The gene calls are TRBV9 and TRBJ2-2, with 7 bases matching TRBD2. The V and J ends lost 0 bases and 4 bases, in that order; junction bases with no gene match: 3. The CDR3 length is 15 residues. Germline CDR1 reads SGDLS; CDR2 reads YYNGEE. The CDR3 coding sequence is TGTGCCAGCAGCGTAGGCCTAGCGGTCACCGGGGAGCTGTTTTTT. Translation: CASSVGLAVTGELFF. Full variable domain (remainder filled in from reference TRBV9 and TRBJ2-2): DSGVTQTPKHLITATGQRVTLRCSPRSGDLSVYWYQQSLDQGLQFLIQYYNGEERAKGNILERFSAQQFPDLHSELNLSSLELGDSALYFCASSVGLAVTGELFFGEGSRLTVL.

The chain carries TRBV5-1 and TRBJ1-2, with D unclear. Trimming stripped 4 bases from V and 6 bases from J, with 16 bases between. This CDR3 has 14 amino acids. Germline CDR1 SGHRS, CDR2 YFSETQ. CDR3 DNA sequence: TGCGCCAGCAGCCCACGACCCGACTGGGATGGCTACACCTTC. Its protein product is CASSPRPDWDGYTF.

This sequence joins TRBV3-1 (or the pseudogene TRBV3-2) and TRBJ2-7, with a weak D call TRBD2 (6 bases). This CDR3 has 15 amino acids. In germline, CDR1 is LGHDT, CDR2 YNNKEL (reference sequence). V shed 4 bases and J shed 6 bases, with 19 bases lying between them. The CDR3 DNA reads TGTGCCAGCAGCCGGCGGGACTGCGAAGGGTGCGAGCAGTACTTC. It translates to CASSRRDCEGCEQYF.

The V gene is TRBV7-9, the J gene TRBJ2-3; 9 bases agree with TRBD1. Germline values: CDR1 SEHNR, CDR2 FQNEAQ (reference sequence). This CDR3 has 15 residues. The V gene end was trimmed by 4 bases and the J gene end by 2 bases; junction bases not matched to a gene: 4. CDR3 coding DNA: TGTGCCAGCAGCTGGGGACAGGGAGACACAGATACGCAGTATTTT. Translated, it gives CASSWGQGDTDTQYF.

This chain joins TRBV6-5 and TRBJ1-5; possibly TRBD1 for D (5 bases). The CDR3 consists of 14 residues. Trimming pared 5 bases from V and 7 bases from J, leaving 15 bases between. Germline V gene sequence: CDR1 MNHEY, CDR2 SVGAGI. The CDR3 region is CASSRGGGGQPQHF. CDR3 sequence (DNA): TGTGCCAGCAGTCGGGGGGGTGGTGGGCAGCCCCAGCATTTT.

The chain links TRBV30 to TRBJ1-6; D not certain. CDR1 GTSNPN and CDR2 SVGIG come from the germline V gene (reference sequence). V was cut by 3 bases and J by 7 bases, with 10 bases left in between. The length of the CDR3 is 13 residues. CDR3 bases: TGTGCCTGGAGCCGTGGTGGCAATTCACCCCTCCACTTT. Its translation: CAWSRGGNSPLHF.

This chain links TRBV27 with TRBJ2-5; weak D call: TRBD2 (7 bases). The germline V gene has CDR1 MNHEY and CDR2 SMNVEV (reference sequence). V shed 1 base and J shed 5 bases, with 14 bases lying between them. This CDR3 is 15 amino acids long. CDR3 DNA: TGTGCCAGCAGTTTATTTCGGGGGGCTCGGGAGACCCAGTACTTC. Translation gives CASSLFRGARETQYF.

The V call is TRBV7-2, the J call TRBJ2-3; 7 bases align to TRBD2. CDR1 SGHTA and CDR2 FQGNSA come from the germline V gene. V shed 5 bases, J shed 5 bases, and the junction held 7 bases outside the gene matches. This CDR3 has 14 amino acids. CDR3 protein: CASSPNWGGDTQYF. CDR3 DNA: TGTGCCAGCAGCCCCAATTGGGGGGGAGATACGCAGTATTTT.

The V and J genes are TRBV11-2 and TRBJ2-1; TRBD2 matches 7 bases. The CDR3 is 13 residues long. CDR1 is SGHAT, CDR2 FQNNGV, per germline. The junction had 4 bases not matched to a gene; V was cut back by 4 bases and J by 7 bases. CDR3 sequence reads: CASSSGLTNEQFF. In DNA, the CDR3 is TGTGCCAGCAGCTCGGGACTAACAAATGAGCAGTTCTTC.